The 29 T cell receptor beta chains below were found in one sample sequenced in a study of blood T cells in healthy people across ages. Using a J-beta primer mix together with a sample-barcoded 5' primer, a second PCR was run for about 6 to 11 cycles. TCRdb used MiXCR to reprocess the 5' RACE reads, holding one entry per CDR3 protein. The profile shows about 640,000 distinct CDR3 sequences, approximately 59% of them singletons. The sample consisted of blood. The source is a man in his 60s in good health.

This chain links TRBV20-1 with TRBJ1-1; unclear D gene. This CDR3 contains 12 residues. V shed 5 bases and J shed 4 bases, with 11 bases lying between them. Germline assignment: CDR1 DFQATT and CDR2 SNEGSKA (reference sequence). In DNA form, the CDR3 reads TGCAGTGCTCCTCACGGATCCACTGAAGCTTTCTTT. Protein sequence: CSAPHGSTEAFF.

The genes are TRBV20-1 and TRBJ2-3; 9 bases align to TRBD2. Germline V gene data show CDR1 as DFQATT and CDR2 as SNEGSKA (reference sequence). With 3 bases clipped from V and 2 bases from J, the junction kept 6 bases outside the gene matches. The CDR3 covers 15 residues. The CDR3: CSASELAGYTDTQYF. DNA for the CDR3: TGCAGTGCTAGCGAGCTAGCGGGATACACAGATACGCAGTATTTT.

This sequence joins TRBV20-1 and TRBJ2-5, with D possibly being TRBD1 or TRBD2 (6 bases each). This CDR3 comprises 13 residues. Germline V gene data show CDR1 as DFQATT and CDR2 as SNEGSKA (reference sequence). V was shortened by 6 bases and J by 5 bases, with 16 bases between the two germline ends. The CDR3 reads CSARRGAGETQYF. For the CDR3, the DNA is TGCAGTGCGAGAAGGGGGGCGGGCGAGACCCAGTACTTC.

The V and J genes are TRBV3-1 and TRBJ2-3, with D perhaps TRBD1 (7 bases). CDR1 is LGHDT, CDR2 YNNKEL, per germline (reference sequence). The ends were cut back, 0 bases at V and 1 base at J, with 14 bases in the middle. CDR3 length: 17 amino acids. CDR3 bases: TGTGCCAGCAGCCAAGATTATGCAGGGGGGCGCACAGATACGCAGTATTTT. Its translation is CASSQDYAGGRTDTQYF.

The chain combines TRBV21-1 with TRBJ2-1; the D call TRBD2 from the table was never checked on the DNA. TRBV21-1 is deemed a pseudogene. There are 16 residues in the CDR3. In nucleotides, the CDR3 is TGTGCCAGCAGCAAGGGAAGCGGGGTTACCTACAATGAGCAGTTCTTC. Amino acids: CASSKGSGVTYNEQFF.

The chain has TRBV4-1 and TRBJ2-7; D perhaps matches TRBD1 (6 bases). CDR1 and CDR2 (germline): MGHRA, YSYEKL. CDR3 length equals 15 residues. Trimming removed 5 bases from V and 0 bases from J, with 14 bases in between. The CDR3 DNA reads TGCGCCAGCAGCTTCGGGCAGGACAGCTCCTACGAGCAGTACTTC. This translates into CASSFGQDSSYEQYF.

The chain employs TRBV3-1 and TRBJ2-3; 11 positions agree with TRBD1. This CDR3 has 17 amino acids. Germline-derived CDR1 and CDR2 are LGHDT and YNNKEL (reference sequence). The V and J ends lost 2 bases and 7 bases, in that order; junction bases with no gene match: 11. CDR3 region: CASSQTTWTGGRHTQYF. The DNA for the CDR3 is TGTGCCAGCAGCCAAACTACCTGGACAGGGGGCCGACATACGCAGTATTTT.

This clonotype showed up just a few times. As DNA, the CDR3 is TGTGCCAGCAGCTTAGCGTGGGGGACTGGGGCCAACGTCCTGACTTTC. It is translated as CASSLAWGTGANVLTF. The chain is built from TRBV11-1 and TRBJ2-6; tentatively, D is TRBD1 or TRBD2 (5 bases each). The CDR3 is 16 amino acids. Germline CDR1 reads SGHAT; CDR2 reads FQDESV (reference sequence). V was cut by 0 bases and J by 2 bases, with 8 bases left in between.

This chain uses TRBV10-2 with TRBJ2-2; no reliable D call. CDR1 is WSHSY and CDR2 is SAAADI in the germline V gene. This CDR3 has 15 residues. Trimming removed 3 bases from V and 7 bases from J, with 15 bases in between. The CDR3 DNA is TGCGCCAGCAGTGACGCTAAGGGCTTAGGCGGGGAGCTGTTTTTT. Amino acid sequence: CASSDAKGLGGELFF.

The V gene is TRBV18, the J gene TRBJ1-3; D is ambiguous. This CDR3 is built from 16 residues. Germline V CDR1 and CDR2: KGHSH, LQKENI. Trimming took 0 bases from V and 4 from J, leaving 13 bases between them. The CDR3 nucleotides are TGTGCCAGCTCACCACCAACCGGGTCGCTCGGAAACACCATATATTTT. This translates into CASSPPTGSLGNTIYF.

This clonotype was seen a handful of times. The CDR3 spells CASSLAEGAGSWYNEQFF. In nucleotides, the CDR3 is TGCGCCAGCAGCTTGGCGGAGGGAGCAGGTTCGTGGTACAATGAGCAGTTCTTC. The chain has TRBV5-1 and TRBJ2-1, with D tentatively TRBD2 (6 bases). The CDR3 has 18 residues. V lost 0 bases and J lost 4, with 20 bases in between. Germline assignment: CDR1 SGHRS and CDR2 YFSETQ.

This clonotype appeared a few times. This chain connects TRBV12-3 or TRBV12-4 to TRBJ1-1; D may be TRBD1 (5 bases). V dropped 3 bases and J dropped 3 bases, with 8 bases sitting between them. The CDR3 is 13 amino acids. The CDR3 is CASSFAGYTEAFF. The CDR3, as DNA: TGTGCCAGCAGTTTTGCAGGGTACACTGAAGCTTTCTTT.

This chain joins TRBV20-1 and TRBJ2-3; 9 bases are shared with TRBD1. This CDR3 has 15 residues. The trim removed 4 bases at V and 4 bases at J, leaving 9 bases unmatched. Per the germline V gene, CDR1 is DFQATT and CDR2 is SNEGSKA (reference sequence). The CDR3 DNA reads as TGCAGTGCTAAACCTCTACAGGGGGCGGCAGATACGCAGTATTTT. It yields the protein CSAKPLQGAADTQYF.

The sample holds a few counts of this clonotype. The chain uses TRBV7-9 and TRBJ1-2; 11 bases align to TRBD1. The V gene's germline CDR1 is SEHNR and CDR2 FQNEAQ (reference sequence). The CDR3 has 16 residues. The V gene end was trimmed by 4 bases and the J gene end by 6 bases; junction bases not matched to a gene: 10. The CDR3 DNA follows: TGTGCCAGCAGCTCTCGAGCGGACAGGGGGCGAAATGGCTACACCTTC. Encoded protein: CASSSRADRGRNGYTF.

The chain employs TRBV3-1 and TRBJ2-1; a possible D gene is TRBD2 (5 bases). The CDR3 totals 12 residues. Germline V gene lookup returns CDR1 LGHDT and CDR2 YNNKEL (reference sequence). V lost 3 bases and J lost 7, with 7 bases in between. The CDR3: CASSQGENEQFF. DNA of the CDR3: TGTGCCAGCAGCCAGGGAGAGAATGAGCAGTTCTTC.

The V call is TRBV7-9, the J call TRBJ2-7, with 7 bases lining up with TRBD2. Per the germline V gene, CDR1 is SEHNR and CDR2 is FQNEAQ (reference sequence). This CDR3 has 13 amino acids. The CDR3 loop is CACGPGGSYEQYF. The CDR3 DNA follows: TGTGCATGTGGGCCGGGGGGCTCCTACGAGCAGTACTTC. The full variable domain, completed using reference TRBV7-9 and TRBJ2-7, is DTGVSQNPRHKITKRGQNVTFRCDPISEHNRLYWYRQTLGQGPEFLTYFQNEAQLEKSRLLSDRFSAERPKGSFSTLEIQRTEQGDSAMYLCACGPGGSYEQYFGPGTRLTVT.

The genes are TRBV29-1 and TRBJ2-7; D is possibly TRBD2 (6 bases). The DNA end lines up better with TRBJ2-4; the J call may be wrong. Germline-derived CDR1 and CDR2 are SQVTM and ANQGSEA. The CDR3 runs to 14 residues. Written as DNA, the CDR3 is TGCAGCGTCGCCAGGGATACGGGGGAAAACATTCAGTACTTC. Translated: CSVARDTGENIQYF.

This clonotype was observed a few times. This chain links TRBV9 with TRBJ2-5; 9 bases map to TRBD2. CDR3 length: 14 amino acids. Germline V gives CDR1 SGDLS, CDR2 YYNGEE. J gave up 5 bases and V 6 bases, and 8 bases lay outside the gene matches. CDR3 protein: CASTSGTPGETQYF. DNA for the CDR3: TGTGCCAGCACTAGCGGGACCCCGGGGGAGACCCAGTACTTC.

This clonotype was seen a single time. The gene calls are TRBV20-1 and TRBJ2-3; D remains unclear. With 1 base removed from V and 2 bases from J, the gap between germline ends came to 13 bases. In germline, CDR1 is DFQATT, CDR2 SNEGSKA (reference sequence). CDR3 size: 15 residues. CDR3 nucleotides: TGCAGTGCTAGAGGGACCGACACCTACACAGATACGCAGTATTTT. Its protein is CSARGTDTYTDTQYF.

The CDR3 DNA follows: TGTGCCAGCAGTATATACGGTGACAACGTCCTGACTTTC. It yields the protein CASSIYGDNVLTF. The rearrangement joins TRBV28 to TRBJ2-6; D uncertain. This CDR3 has 13 residues. V dropped 5 bases and J dropped 9 bases, with 11 bases sitting between them. CDR1 is MDHEN and CDR2 is SYDVKM in the germline V gene.

This chain links TRBV12-3 or TRBV12-4 with TRBJ2-2, with D possibly called TRBD1 or TRBD2 (5 bases each). The CDR3 consists of 15 residues. Trimming stripped 6 bases from V and 1 base from J, with 12 bases between. The CDR3 coding sequence is TGTGCCAGCAGACCCGGGACGGAGAACACCGGGGAGCTGTTTTTT. It translates to CASRPGTENTGELFF.

This clonotype was observed a few times. The V call is TRBV3-1, the J call TRBJ1-4; D is uncertain. The CDR3 extends over 13 amino acids. V was pared by 1 base and J by 10 bases, with 10 bases between. Germline values: CDR1 LGHDT, CDR2 YNNKEL (reference sequence). The CDR3 is CASSQGAVGKLFF. CDR3 coding DNA: TGTGCCAGCAGCCAAGGAGCGGTAGGAAAACTGTTTTTT.

This rearrangement joins TRBV5-1 to TRBJ2-1; tentatively, D is TRBD1 or TRBD2 (5 bases each). The V gene's germline CDR1 is SGHRS and CDR2 YFSETQ. The CDR3 has 16 amino acids. The V and J ends lost 0 bases and 8 bases respectively, with 18 bases between them. The CDR3 nucleotides are TGCGCCAGCAGCTTGGAGGGACCCGCGGCAGCGGATGAGCAGTTCTTC. Its translation is CASSLEGPAAADEQFF.

This clonotype has more than one count but fewer than ten. The V and J genes are TRBV20-1 and TRBJ2-5, with TRBD1 as a possible D gene (5 bases). V was clipped by 4 bases and J by 5 bases, with 14 bases between them. This CDR3 has 13 residues. In germline, CDR1 is DFQATT, CDR2 SNEGSKA (reference sequence). The CDR3: CSATSDTFETQYF. CDR3 bases: TGCAGTGCTACCTCGGACACGTTCGAGACCCAGTACTTC.

The V call is TRBV7-8, the J call TRBJ2-1, with 10 positions matching TRBD2. This CDR3 contains 15 residues. The ends lost 0 bases at V and 8 bases at J; junction bases unmatched: 4. In germline, CDR1 is SGHVS, CDR2 FQNEAQ. DNA for the CDR3: TGTGCCAGCAGCTTAGCTCCAGCGGGGGGGGATGAGCAGTTCTTC. Translated: CASSLAPAGGDEQFF.

CDR3 amino acids: CASSPVDGPPNYGYTF. The CDR3 bases are TGTGCCAGCAGTCCCGTGGACGGACCACCGAACTATGGCTACACCTTC. The V call is TRBV28, the J call TRBJ1-2; D is ambiguous. Between the trimmed V and J ends, which lost 5 bases and 2 bases, there was a span of 18 bases. The CDR3 has 16 residues. CDR1 MDHEN and CDR2 SYDVKM come from the germline V gene.

The rearrangement links TRBV2 to TRBJ2-5, with 10 bases that match TRBD1. Germline V gene data show CDR1 as SNHLY and CDR2 as FYNNEI. The CDR3 runs 14 residues. V shed 7 bases and J 5 bases; nucleotides not matched to a gene: 7. The CDR3 sequence is CASKTGTGVETQYF. The CDR3 bases are TGTGCCAGCAAGACCGGGACAGGGGTTGAGACCCAGTACTTC. The whole variable domain, filled in from reference TRBV2 and TRBJ2-5, reads EPEVTQTPSHQVTQMGQEVILRCVPISNHLYFYWYRQILGQKVEFLVSFYNNEISEKSEIFDDQFSVERPDGSNFTLKIRSTKLEDSAMYFCASKTGTGVETQYFGPGTRLLVL.

The chain recombines TRBV20-1 with TRBJ2-5; possibly TRBD2 for D (5 bases). This CDR3 spans 15 amino acids. Germline V gene sequence: CDR1 DFQATT, CDR2 SNEGSKA (reference sequence). V was trimmed by 5 bases and J by 4 bases, leaving 20 bases between them. CDR3 sequence (DNA): TGCAGTGCTCCCCGCCGGGGAGCTACCCCAGAGACCCAGTACTTC. It yields the protein CSAPRRGATPETQYF.

The V call is TRBV20-1, the J call TRBJ1-4; perhaps TRBD1 as D (6 bases). The CDR3 covers 17 residues. Germline V gene data show CDR1 as DFQATT and CDR2 as SNEGSKA (reference sequence). Trimming took 4 bases from V and 4 from J, leaving 22 bases between them. The CDR3 sequence: CSATSEVTGILNEKLFF. The CDR3 nucleotides are TGCAGTGCTACCTCAGAGGTCACAGGGATACTTAATGAAAAACTGTTTTTT.